This T cell receptor beta chain was captured by sequencing in a study of T and B cells in COVID-19 patients. In the study overall: Recovered patients mostly had mild to moderate COVID-19 managed as outpatients. Of roughly 22 active-infection patients, 12 were critically ill with mechanical ventilation or extracorporeal membrane oxygenation. Findings and caveats of the study: In COVID-19 patients, T cell receptor beta variable and joining gene use was reportedly strongly skewed. Highly clonal in active COVID-19, TRB repertoires exceeded healthy-donor diversity and richness at recovery.

The CDR3 runs 13 residues. Germline CDR1 and CDR2: SGHRS and YFSETQ. The V segment lost 4 bases and the J segment 8 bases; nucleotides outside the gene matches: 5. This clonotype was counted only a few times. What it binds is not known. BIOMED2 TRB-A/B primer pools were used in multiplex TRB PCR. Each CDR3 protein gets one entry after TCRdb re-called the multiplex PCR reads with MiXCR. The table includes some 14,000 distinct CDR3 sequences, over 25% detected once. From blood, about 230-500 ng of genomic DNA served as TRB template. The genes are TRBV5-1 and TRBJ2-3; 9 bases agree with TRBD1. This receptor was identified in a human donor who had recovered from COVID-19. Sequencing used blood. CDR3 sequence: CASSQYRGRTQYF. The CDR3 DNA follows: TGCGCCAGCAGCCAGTACAGGGGGCGTACGCAGTATTTT.